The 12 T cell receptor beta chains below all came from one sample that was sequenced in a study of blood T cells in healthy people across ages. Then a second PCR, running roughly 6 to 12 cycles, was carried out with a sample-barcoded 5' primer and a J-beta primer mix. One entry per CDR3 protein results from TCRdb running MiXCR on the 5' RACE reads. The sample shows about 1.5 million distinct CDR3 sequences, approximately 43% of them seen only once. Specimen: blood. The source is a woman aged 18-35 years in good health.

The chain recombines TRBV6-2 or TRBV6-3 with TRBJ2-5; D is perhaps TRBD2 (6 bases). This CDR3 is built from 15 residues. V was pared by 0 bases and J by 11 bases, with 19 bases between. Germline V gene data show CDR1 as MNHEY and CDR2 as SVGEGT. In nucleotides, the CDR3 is TGTGCCAGCAGTTACTCTGCCCGGGGAAAGAGCGGGCAGTACTTC. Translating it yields CASSYSARGKSGQYF.

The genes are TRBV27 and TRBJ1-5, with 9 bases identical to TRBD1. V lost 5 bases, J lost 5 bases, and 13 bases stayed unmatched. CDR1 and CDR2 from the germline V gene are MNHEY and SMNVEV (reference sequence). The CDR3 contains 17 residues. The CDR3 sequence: CASSPIPGQGPYQPQHF. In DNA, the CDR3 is TGTGCCAGCAGTCCGATCCCGGGACAGGGTCCCTATCAGCCCCAGCATTTT.

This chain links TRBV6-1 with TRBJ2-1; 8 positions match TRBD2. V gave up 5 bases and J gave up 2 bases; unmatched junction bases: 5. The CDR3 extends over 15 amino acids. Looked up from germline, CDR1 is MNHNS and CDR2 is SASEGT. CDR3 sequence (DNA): TGTGCCAGCAGTTCCGGGACTAGAGCCTACAATGAGCAGTTCTTC. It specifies CASSSGTRAYNEQFF.

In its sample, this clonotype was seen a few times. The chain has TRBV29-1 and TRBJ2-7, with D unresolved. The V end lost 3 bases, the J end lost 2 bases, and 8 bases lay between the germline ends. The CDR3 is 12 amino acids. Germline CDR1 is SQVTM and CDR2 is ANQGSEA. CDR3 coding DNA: TGCAGCGTTGAGGTGGCAGCCTACGAGCAGTACTTC. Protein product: CSVEVAAYEQYF.

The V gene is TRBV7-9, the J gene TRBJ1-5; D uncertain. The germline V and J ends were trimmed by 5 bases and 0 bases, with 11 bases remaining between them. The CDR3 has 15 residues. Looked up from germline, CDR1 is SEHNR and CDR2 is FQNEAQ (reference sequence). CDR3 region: CASSPLGSSNQPQHF. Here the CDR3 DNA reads TGTGCCAGCAGCCCCTTGGGCAGTAGCAATCAGCCCCAGCATTTT.

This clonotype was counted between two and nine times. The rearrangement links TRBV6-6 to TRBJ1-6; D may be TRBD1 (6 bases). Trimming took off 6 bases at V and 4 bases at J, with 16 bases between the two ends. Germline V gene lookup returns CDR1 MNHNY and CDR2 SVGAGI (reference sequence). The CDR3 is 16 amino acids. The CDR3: CASRPTGLSYNSPLHF. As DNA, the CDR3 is TGTGCCAGCAGGCCGACAGGCCTATCGTATAATTCACCCCTCCACTTT.

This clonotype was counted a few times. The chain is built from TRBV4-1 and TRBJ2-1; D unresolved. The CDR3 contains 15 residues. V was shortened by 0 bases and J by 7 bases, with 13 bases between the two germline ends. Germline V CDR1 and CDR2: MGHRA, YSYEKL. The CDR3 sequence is CASSQEVRVGNEQFF. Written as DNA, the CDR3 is TGCGCCAGCAGCCAAGAGGTAAGGGTTGGAAATGAGCAGTTCTTC.

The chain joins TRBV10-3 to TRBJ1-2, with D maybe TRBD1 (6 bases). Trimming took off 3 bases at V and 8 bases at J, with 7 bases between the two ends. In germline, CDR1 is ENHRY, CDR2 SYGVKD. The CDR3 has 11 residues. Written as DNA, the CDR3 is TGTGCCATCAGTGATGGGGGCGGCTACACCTTC. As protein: CAISDGGGYTF.

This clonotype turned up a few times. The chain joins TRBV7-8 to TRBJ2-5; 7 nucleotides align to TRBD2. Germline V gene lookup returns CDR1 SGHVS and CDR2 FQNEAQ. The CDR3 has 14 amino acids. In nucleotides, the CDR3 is TGTGTGGGGGTTAGCGGGCCGTACCAAGAGACCCAGTACTTC. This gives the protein CVGVSGPYQETQYF.

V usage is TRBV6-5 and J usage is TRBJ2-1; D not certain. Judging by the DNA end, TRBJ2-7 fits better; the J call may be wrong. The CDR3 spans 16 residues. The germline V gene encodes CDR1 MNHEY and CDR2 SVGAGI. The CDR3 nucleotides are TGTGCCAGCAGTTACTCGATGTCAGGTTCCTACAATGAGCAGTACTTC. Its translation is CASSYSMSGSYNEQYF.

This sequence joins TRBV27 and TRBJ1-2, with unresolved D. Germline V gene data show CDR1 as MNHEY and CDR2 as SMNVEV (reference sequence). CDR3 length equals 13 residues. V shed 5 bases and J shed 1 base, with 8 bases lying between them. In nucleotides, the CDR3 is TGTGCCAGCAGTAACGGGGTTAACTATGGCTACACCTTC. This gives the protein CASSNGVNYGYTF.

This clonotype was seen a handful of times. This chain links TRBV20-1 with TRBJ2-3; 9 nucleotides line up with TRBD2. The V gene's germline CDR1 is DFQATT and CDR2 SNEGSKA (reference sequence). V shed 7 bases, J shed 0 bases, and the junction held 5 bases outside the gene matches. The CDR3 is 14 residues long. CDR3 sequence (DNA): TGCAGTGGCACTAGCGGGTCTAGCACAGATACGCAGTATTTT. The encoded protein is CSGTSGSSTDTQYF.